The 11 T cell receptor beta chains listed next were all sequenced from one sample in a study of T-cell reconstitution after alpha-beta-depleted transplantation in children. During its preparation, the TCRbeta library received unique molecular identifiers. TCRdb used MiXCR to reprocess the PCR reads, holding one entry per CDR3 protein. Among some 520,000 distinct CDR3 sequences listed, less than 35% were seen once. This specimen consisted of PBMCs from the stem cell graft donor, obtained from the stem cell graft. These receptors originate from a human donor who donated a stem cell graft to a child with aplastic anemia.

This clonotype showed up just a few times. The gene calls are TRBV9 and TRBJ2-1, with D perhaps matching TRBD2 (5 bases). The CDR3 runs 14 residues. Trimming pared 1 base from V and 9 bases from J, leaving 14 bases between. Germline CDR1 is SGDLS and CDR2 is YYNGEE. The CDR3 DNA reads as TGTGCCAGCAGCGTAAGATTACTAGACGGTGAGCAGTTCTTC. Amino acids: CASSVRLLDGEQFF.

The chain is built from TRBV28 and TRBJ1-4; D remains ambiguous. Per germline, CDR1 MDHEN and CDR2 SYDVKM. Between the trimmed V and J ends, which lost 6 bases and 0 bases, there was a span of 11 bases. The CDR3 is 15 residues long. CDR3 in amino acids: CASSSPGATNEKLFF. DNA for the CDR3: TGTGCCAGCAGCAGTCCAGGAGCAACTAATGAAAAACTGTTTTTT.

V usage is TRBV11-2 and J usage is TRBJ2-7; 12 nucleotides match TRBD2. The germline gives CDR1 SGHAT, CDR2 FQNNGV. The trim removed 2 bases at V and 5 bases at J, leaving 10 bases unmatched. This CDR3 has 17 amino acids. The chain's CDR3 is CASSLYGLAGYSNEQYV. The CDR3 nucleotides read TGTGCCAGCAGCTTATATGGACTAGCGGGATATAGCAACGAGCAGTACGTC.

This chain joins TRBV20-1 and TRBJ2-2, with D maybe TRBD2 (5 bases). In germline, CDR1 is DFQATT, CDR2 SNEGSKA (reference sequence). V was trimmed by 5 bases and J by 0 bases, leaving 10 bases between them. The CDR3 consists of 14 residues. CDR3 nucleotides: TGCAGTGCTCAGGACTCGCCGAACACCGGGGAGCTGTTTTTT. It encodes CSAQDSPNTGELFF.

This clonotype occurred a few times. V usage is TRBV10-3 and J usage is TRBJ2-1; 10 bases fit TRBD2. J gave up 0 bases and V 7 bases, and 3 bases lay outside the gene matches. CDR1 and CDR2 (germline): ENHRY, SYGVKD. CDR3 length equals 15 residues. The CDR3 loop reads CAITPSGSSYNEQFF. CDR3 DNA sequence: TGTGCCATCACTCCTAGCGGGAGCTCCTACAATGAGCAGTTCTTC.

The chain links TRBV28 to TRBJ2-3; TRBD2 agrees at 9 bases. V was clipped by 6 bases and J by 8 bases; unmatched bases: 15. Germline loops: CDR1 MDHEN, CDR2 SYDVKM. The CDR3 is 16 residues long. CDR3 sequence reads: CASRPIAGEAAATQYF. In DNA, the CDR3 is TGTGCCAGCAGGCCAATAGCGGGAGAAGCAGCAGCTACGCAGTATTTT.

The V and J genes are TRBV20-1 and TRBJ2-4, with TRBD2 identical over 14 bases. The CDR3 covers 17 residues. The germline gives CDR1 DFQATT, CDR2 SNEGSKA (reference sequence). V was pared by 6 bases and J by 1 base, with 8 bases of the junction left unmatched. The CDR3 region is CSAMGLAGEGAKNIQYF. The CDR3 bases are TGCAGTGCCATGGGACTAGCGGGAGAGGGGGCCAAAAACATTCAGTACTTC.

A few counts support this clonotype. This chain uses TRBV28 with TRBJ1-5; D is unclear. CDR1 MDHEN and CDR2 SYDVKM come from the germline V gene. The length of the CDR3 is 11 residues. Trimming took off 6 bases at V and 8 bases at J, with 8 bases between the two ends. The CDR3 loop is CASRAREPQHF. The CDR3, as DNA: TGTGCCAGCAGAGCACGGGAGCCCCAGCATTTT.

This chain joins TRBV7-2 and TRBJ2-3; no firm D call. This CDR3 has 14 residues. Trimming took off 5 bases at V and 2 bases at J, with 11 bases between the two ends. The germline CDR1 and CDR2 sequences are SGHTA and FQGNSA. CDR3 nucleotide sequence: TGTGCCAGCAGCCTAACATTTTCCACAGATACGCAGTATTTT. This gives the protein CASSLTFSTDTQYF.

The chain employs TRBV20-1 and TRBJ1-1, with a tentative D call TRBD1 (6 bases). This CDR3 is built from 16 residues. V dropped 5 bases and J dropped 4 bases, with 23 bases sitting between them. Per germline, CDR1 DFQATT and CDR2 SNEGSKA (reference sequence). In DNA form, the CDR3 reads TGCAGTGCTCCTGGGGGCAGGGTAAGGGGGAGCACTGAAGCTTTCTTT. The encoded protein is CSAPGGRVRGSTEAFF.

This clonotype was observed a few times. This chain uses TRBV12-3 or TRBV12-4 with TRBJ1-3; D uncertain. The V and J ends lost 1 base and 4 bases respectively, with 8 bases between them. The CDR3 sequence is 14 residues long. As DNA, the CDR3 is TGTGCCAGCAGTTTAGGTGTGCGGGGAAACACCATATATTTT. This gives the protein CASSLGVRGNTIYF.